Listed below are T cell receptor beta chains from one sample, sequenced in a study of a mutant IDH1 vaccine in newly diagnosed glioma. TCRdb keeps only in-frame clones here, not all; method: immunoSEQ multiplex PCR. This sample has some 51,000 clones; about 74% occur once, and the top ten carry around 1.9%. The input for sequencing was PBMCs, taken from a glioma patient treated with radiotherapy, temozolomide or both. Receptor source: a woman in her thirties or forties with glioma. Both conserved end residues are part of each CDR3. The D gene is left open where the match is weak. Part of the rows lack a size; the others show once, few, many or a class for expanded clones.

V gene	clone size	J gene	D gene	CDR3 protein	CDR3 DNA
TRBV6-5	once	TRBJ2-5	-	CASAGWGSKTQYF	TGTGCCAGCGCGGGCTGGGGGTCGAAGACCCAGTACTTC
TRBV6-5	-	TRBJ2-5	-	CASSYLAFGKQETQYF	TGTGCCAGCAGTTACCTGGCGTTCGGTAAACAAGAGACCCAGTACTTC
TRBV6-5	few	TRBJ1-2	TRBD1	CASSKSRGTYGYTF	TGTGCCAGCAGTAAATCCAGGGGGACCTATGGCTACACCTTC
TRBV6-5	-	TRBJ1-1	TRBD1	CASSYSGGTVNTEAFF	TGTGCCAGCAGTTACTCAGGGGGCACGGTGAACACTGAAGCTTTCTTT
TRBV2	-	TRBJ2-5	-	CALGRDRPQETQYF	TGTGCTCTTGGGCGGGACAGACCTCAAGAGACCCAGTACTTC
TRBV5-1	-	TRBJ1-1	-	CASSFQIYTEAFF	TGCGCCAGCAGCTTTCAGATTTACACTGAAGCTTTCTTT
TRBV6-6	-	TRBJ1-1	-	CASSSSAGGGTEAFF	TGTGCCAGCAGCTCCTCCGCCGGGGGCGGCACTGAAGCTTTCTTT
TRBV6-1	-	TRBJ2-7	TRBD1	CASEQGATYEQYF	TGTGCCAGCGAACAGGGGGCAACCTACGAGCAGTACTTC
TRBV6-5	-	TRBJ2-1	-	CASSYSLLASYNEQFF	TGTGCCAGCAGTTACAGCCTCTTAGCGTCCTACAATGAGCAGTTCTTC
TRBV14	-	TRBJ2-1	-	CASSQDAAYNEQFF	TGTGCCAGCAGCCAAGATGCGGCCTACAATGAGCAGTTCTTC
TRBV6-1	-	TRBJ2-4	TRBD1	CASSEGTGTIQYF	TGTGCCAGCAGTGAGGGGACAGGGACCATTCAGTACTTC
TRBV15	-	TRBJ2-7	-	CATSRIRPEDEQYF	TGTGCCACCAGCAGGATCCGTCCCGAAGACGAGCAGTACTTC
TRBV4-1	-	TRBJ1-5	-	CASSQWQDLRNQPQHF	TGCGCCAGCAGCCAATGGCAGGATCTTCGAAATCAGCCCCAGCATTTT
TRBV10-3	once	TRBJ2-3	TRBD2	CAISEPGRTSGGLTDTQYF	TGTGCCATCAGTGAGCCGGGGAGGACTAGCGGGGGGCTCACAGATACGCAGTATTTT
TRBV10-3	-	TRBJ2-7	-	CAISESVGIEQYF	TGTGCCATCAGTGAGTCGGTGGGCATCGAGCAGTACTTC
TRBV6-5	-	TRBJ2-2	-	CASSYSSGTGELFF	TGTGCCAGCAGTTACTCCTCGGGCACCGGGGAGCTGTTTTTT
TRBV5-4	-	TRBJ2-5	-	CASSEDLGTQETQYF	TGTGCCAGCAGCGAGGATCTCGGCACCCAAGAGACCCAGTACTTC
TRBV4-1	-	TRBJ2-7	TRBD1	CASSLDRGYEQYF	TGCGCCAGCAGCTTGGACAGGGGCTACGAGCAGTACTTC
TRBV7-2	-	TRBJ1-5	-	CASGDTHNQPQHF	TGTGCCAGCGGGGACACGCACAATCAGCCCCAGCATTTT
TRBV10-3	once	TRBJ1-5	TRBD1	CAITPRWTGANQPQHF	TGTGCCATCACCCCGAGGTGGACAGGGGCTAATCAGCCCCAGCATTTT
TRBV19	-	TRBJ2-1	-	CATTPAGVVNEQFF	TGTGCCACCACCCCCGCAGGGGTGGTCAATGAGCAGTTCTTC
TRBV2	-	TRBJ1-3	-	CASSAMVLSSGNTIYF	TGTGCCAGCAGTGCCATGGTCTTGAGCTCTGGAAACACCATATATTTT
TRBV4-3	-	TRBJ1-6	-	CASSQDRGGGYNSPLHF	TGCGCCAGCAGCCAAGATCGGGGAGGGGGCTATAATTCACCCCTCCACTTT
TRBV7-7	few	TRBJ2-1	-	CASSPGPPLNEQFF	TGTGCTAGCAGCCCGGGACCTCCATTGAATGAGCAGTTCTTC
TRBV7-2	-	TRBJ2-6	-	CANTPLSGANVLTF	TGTGCCAACACGCCCCTGTCTGGGGCCAACGTCCTGACTTTC
TRBV4-1	-	TRBJ2-7	TRBD1	CASSLRQGSYEQYF	TGCGCCAGCAGCCTTCGACAGGGTAGTTACGAGCAGTACTTC
TRBV5-1	few	TRBJ1-2	TRBD1	CASSPLPGQGNGYTF	TGCGCCAGCAGCCCCTTACCGGGACAGGGCAATGGCTACACCTTC
TRBV6-5	-	TRBJ1-1	-	CASSYTWSTEAFF	TGTGCCAGCAGTTATACCTGGAGTACTGAAGCTTTCTTT
TRBV30	once	TRBJ2-7	TRBD2	CAWGGLAGATYEQYF	TGTGCCTGGGGGGGACTAGCGGGGGCCACCTACGAGCAGTACTTC